These 8 T cell receptor beta chains came from one sample sequenced in a study of technical replicates of blood from several donors. The method was immunoSEQ multiplex PCR; TCRdb's version includes in-frame clones alone and lacks a portion of them. The sample lists more than 75,000 clones; 93% were seen once. Sequenced sample: T cells isolated from PBMCs. Receptor source: a human donor in good health.

The chain carries TRBV5-1 and TRBJ1-4; possible D gene TRBD1, 6 bases. Germline-derived CDR1 and CDR2 are SGHRS and YFSETQ. V was trimmed by 4 bases and J by 4 bases, leaving 11 bases between them. This CDR3 has 14 residues. The chain's CDR3 is CASSPDSINEKLFF. The CDR3 nucleotides read TGCGCCAGCAGCCCGGACAGCATTAATGAAAAACTGTTTTTT.

The sample holds one count of this clone. Written as DNA, the CDR3 is TGTGCCAGCAGCCAAGAGCCCGCAGACAGGGGCGCGGACACTGAAGCTTTCTTT. This encodes CASSQEPADRGADTEAFF. The chain recombines TRBV4-2 with TRBJ1-1; the match to TRBD1 covers 8 bases. With V trimmed by 0 bases and J by 3 bases, 12 bases remained unmatched. Germline V gene sequence: CDR1 LGHNA, CDR2 YNFKEQ. The CDR3 loop spans 18 amino acids.

This chain links TRBV10-2 with TRBJ2-1, with 11 nucleotides matching TRBD2. With 2 bases clipped from V and 7 bases from J, the junction kept 13 bases outside the gene matches. The CDR3 sequence is 18 residues long. Germline V lookup: CDR1 WSHSY, CDR2 SAAADI. The CDR3 DNA follows: TGCGCCAGCAGTGAGGGACAGGCACTAGCGGGAGTTAGTAATGAGCAGTTCTTC. Translation: CASSEGQALAGVSNEQFF.

The chain links TRBV2 to TRBJ1-2; tentative D call: TRBD1 (6 bases). CDR3 length: 13 amino acids. V was clipped by 7 bases and J by 6 bases, with 15 bases between them. Germline V CDR1 and CDR2: SNHLY, FYNNEI. CDR3 in amino acids: CASKLSQGNGYTF. CDR3 DNA: TGTGCCAGCAAGTTATCCCAGGGGAATGGCTACACCTTC. Using reference TRBV2 and TRBJ1-2 for the parts outside the CDR3, the full variable domain is EPEVTQTPSHQVTQMGQEVILRCVPISNHLYFYWYRQILGQKVEFLVSFYNNEISEKSEIFDDQFSVERPDGSNFTLKIRSTKLEDSAMYFCASKLSQGNGYTFGSGTRLTVV.

The chain has TRBV11-3 and TRBJ2-7; 8 bases agree with TRBD2. Germline CDR1 reads SGHNT; CDR2 reads YENEEA. The J segment lost 2 bases and the V segment lost 4 bases, leaving 10 bases of the junction unmatched. CDR3 length: 16 residues. The CDR3 sequence is CASSSNGAGGPYEQYF. The CDR3 nucleotides read TGTGCCAGCAGCTCAAATGGGGCGGGAGGCCCCTACGAGCAGTACTTC.

The chain has TRBV7-9 and TRBJ1-1, with 11 bases lining up with TRBD1. There are 14 residues in the CDR3. In germline, CDR1 is SEHNR, CDR2 FQNEAQ (reference sequence). V dropped 2 bases and J dropped 7; count of bases not matched to a gene: 3. The CDR3 bases are TGTGCCAGCAGCTTAACCGGGACAGGGGGTGAAGCTTTCTTT. Protein product: CASSLTGTGGEAFF.

J is TRBJ2-2 and V is TRBV27; 11 positions agree with TRBD2. J was trimmed by 5 bases and V by 8 bases; bases with no gene match: 4. This CDR3 contains 14 residues. Per germline, CDR1 MNHEY and CDR2 SMNVEV (reference sequence). The CDR3 sequence: CASDSGRGTGELFF. As DNA, the CDR3 is TGTGCCAGCGATAGCGGGAGGGGGACCGGGGAGCTGTTTTTT.

The gene calls are TRBV5-4 and TRBJ1-1, with 12 bases fitting TRBD1. Germline CDR1 and CDR2: SGHNT and YYREEE (reference sequence). This CDR3 is 16 amino acids long. The J segment lost 3 bases and the V segment lost 5 bases, leaving 8 bases of the junction unmatched. CDR3 nucleotide sequence: TGTGCCAGCAGACGGGACAGGGGGCAAGTTGACACTGAAGCTTTCTTT. Its protein product is CASRRDRGQVDTEAFF.